This T cell receptor beta chain was identified in a study of T cell repertoires in cytomegalovirus infection. As for the study in general: Indications came from public TCR beta signatures; they pointed to CMV infection and to a matching HLA type.

TCRdb processed the reads anew with MiXCR; each CDR3 protein has one entry. The sample includes about 440,000 distinct CDR3 sequences, about 33% of them seen just once. Comment on this clonotype: Its antigen remains unknown.

The CDR3 consists of 15 residues. The J segment lost 2 bases and the V segment lost 6 bases, leaving 10 bases of the junction unmatched. Germline V gene lookup returns CDR1 DFQATT and CDR2 SNEGSKA (reference sequence). General study results and limits: There were carriers of CMV plus the relevant HLA, and cumulative public TCR beta family frequency identified them.

This rearrangement joins TRBV20-1 to TRBJ2-3, with TRBD1 matching over 8 bases. Sequenced input: PBMCs. This sequence was found in a human donor in good health (CMV status not recorded). Some clones in this sample may be carry-over from other donors' samples. DNA for the CDR3: TGCAGTGCCCAGCACAGGGGGGAGGCCACAGATACGCAGTATTTT. This encodes CSAQHRGEATDTQYF.